Each of the 25 T cell receptor beta chains below was sequenced from the same sample in a study of Ad26.COV2.S vaccination and SARS-CoV-2 variants. Treatment specified: about 20 received Ad26.COV2.S at low or high dose, single or two shots; several received placebo; per-sample allocation not given. At day 63 after the first vaccine or placebo injection, samples were drawn. Method: immunoSEQ multiplex PCR; TCRdb's copy keeps in-frame clones and lacks some. The sample includes about 420,000 clones, around nine tenths of them seen just once. The input for sequencing was peripheral blood, taken in a trial of Ad26.COV2.S vaccine versus placebo. The origin of the receptors is a person between 18 and 65 years old who received the Ad26.COV2.S COVID-19 vaccine or a placebo.

Here the CDR3 DNA reads TGCGCCAGCAGCTTGATTAGCGGAGCCAAAAACATTCAGTACTTC. Its translation is CASSLISGAKNIQYF. The chain uses TRBV5-1 and TRBJ2-4, with D perhaps matching TRBD2 (6 bases). Trimming took off 1 base at V and 0 bases at J, with 8 bases between the two ends. Germline V gene data show CDR1 as SGHRS and CDR2 as YFSETQ. The CDR3 consists of 15 residues.

The V gene is TRBV6-5, the J gene TRBJ1-5, with TRBD1 matching 9 bases. J was trimmed by 1 base and V by 5 bases; bases with no gene match: 3. The CDR3 has 15 residues. Per the germline V gene, CDR1 is MNHEY and CDR2 is SVGAGI. CDR3 bases: TGTGCCAGCAGTCCACAGGGGGCAAGCAATCAGCCCCAGCATTTT. The encoded protein is CASSPQGASNQPQHF.

The chain uses TRBV6-2 or TRBV6-3 and TRBJ1-5; no clear D. The CDR3 extends over 14 amino acids. Germline CDR1 MNHEY, CDR2 SVGEGT. The V gene lost 0 bases and the J gene lost 3 bases, with 6 bases spanning the gap. The CDR3 DNA reads as TGTGCCAGCAGTTACTCAGGGATCAATCAGCCCCAGCATTTT. Encoded protein: CASSYSGINQPQHF.

This clone was seen only once. V and J are TRBV18 and TRBJ2-1; D is uncertain. Trimming cost V 5 bases and J 8 bases, with 16 bases left between them. This CDR3 has 14 amino acids. Germline-derived CDR1 and CDR2 are KGHSH and LQKENI. CDR3 loop: CASSSPWAGDEQFF. CDR3 DNA: TGTGCCAGCTCATCCCCATGGGCTGGGGATGAGCAGTTCTTC.

This clone was recorded once. J is TRBJ2-3 and V is TRBV28, with D perhaps matching TRBD2 (6 bases). V shed 6 bases and J shed 3 bases, with 22 bases lying between them. This CDR3 spans 17 amino acids. CDR1 and CDR2 from the germline V gene are MDHEN and SYDVKM. DNA of the CDR3: TGTGCCAGCAGCTCCCCCCCGTCGGGGGTCTCAACAGATACGCAGTATTTT. Translating it yields CASSSPPSGVSTDTQYF.

V and J are TRBV5-6 and TRBJ2-1; D perhaps matches TRBD1 (5 bases). CDR3 size: 16 residues. V was trimmed by 3 bases and J by 2 bases, leaving 15 bases between them. Germline CDR1 and CDR2: SGHDT and YYEEEE. CDR3 amino acids: CASSWTPQTAYNEQFF. The CDR3 coding sequence is TGTGCCAGCAGCTGGACCCCGCAGACAGCCTACAATGAGCAGTTCTTC.

V is TRBV5-1 and J is TRBJ2-7, with D perhaps assigned TRBD1 or TRBD2 (6 bases each). Germline values: CDR1 SGHRS, CDR2 YFSETQ. Trimming cost V 0 bases and J 0 bases, with 10 bases left between them. The CDR3 runs 15 residues. The CDR3, as DNA: TGCGCCAGCAGCTTGGCCGAGGGGGGCTCCTACGAGCAGTACTTC. It specifies CASSLAEGGSYEQYF.

The chain carries TRBV19 and TRBJ1-1; D not certain. From germline, CDR1 is LNHDA and CDR2 SQIVND (reference sequence). With 2 bases removed from V and 3 bases from J, the gap between germline ends came to 4 bases. The CDR3 is 12 amino acids. The CDR3 sequence: CASSISDTEAFF. For the CDR3, the DNA is TGTGCCAGTAGTATAAGCGACACTGAAGCTTTCTTT.

This clone appeared a single time. The chain employs TRBV3-1 (or the pseudogene TRBV3-2) and TRBJ2-3; TRBD2 matches at 7 bases. The junction had 9 bases not matched to a gene; V was cut back by 7 bases and J by 2 bases. The germline gives CDR1 LGHDT, CDR2 YNNKEL (reference sequence). The CDR3 is made up of 15 amino acids. The CDR3 region is CASKLASGNTDTQYF. The DNA of the CDR3 is TGTGCCAGCAAGCTCGCCAGCGGGAACACAGATACGCAGTATTTT.

The J gene is TRBJ2-2, the V gene TRBV7-2; D gene unclear. V was clipped by 5 bases and J by 3 bases, with 7 bases between them. This CDR3 has 13 amino acids. Per the germline V gene, CDR1 is SGHTA and CDR2 is FQGNSA. The CDR3: CASSIPDTGELFF. In DNA, the CDR3 is TGTGCCAGCAGCATCCCGGACACCGGGGAGCTGTTTTTT.

V is TRBV6-5 and J is TRBJ2-7, with 10 bases that match TRBD1. Losses at the gene ends were 0 bases for V and 7 bases for J; bases not matched to a gene: 9. The germline V gene encodes CDR1 MNHEY and CDR2 SVGAGI. This CDR3 region has 16 residues. This chain's CDR3 is CASSYSGDRGGVEQYF. CDR3 coding DNA: TGTGCCAGCAGTTACTCCGGGGACAGGGGAGGGGTGGAGCAGTACTTC.

The rearrangement uses TRBV7-2 and TRBJ1-5; a weak D match, TRBD1 (5 bases). V was shortened by 4 bases and J by 3 bases, with 13 bases between the two germline ends. This CDR3 region has 15 residues. Germline V lookup: CDR1 SGHTA, CDR2 FQGNSA. CDR3 loop: CASSSDGGTNQPQHF. In nucleotides, the CDR3 is TGTGCCAGCAGCTCCGACGGGGGGACCAATCAGCCCCAGCATTTT.

The chain joins TRBV12-3 or TRBV12-4 to TRBJ1-4, with D possibly matching TRBD1 (6 bases). Trimming cost V 7 bases and J 8 bases, with 11 bases left between them. The CDR3 runs 12 residues. CDR3 residues: CASTTGLEKLFF. Here the CDR3 DNA reads TGTGCCAGCACGACAGGTCTAGAAAAACTGTTTTTT.

The rearrangement uses TRBV5-6 and TRBJ2-5; D may correspond to TRBD1 or TRBD2 (5 bases each). Germline V gene data show CDR1 as SGHDT and CDR2 as YYEEEE. The CDR3 is made up of 16 amino acids. V gave up 0 bases and J gave up 6 bases, with 18 bases separating them. DNA of the CDR3: TGTGCCAGCAGCTTGGCATCCGGGGCGGGTATGAAGACCCAGTACTTC. Translation gives CASSLASGAGMKTQYF. Full variable domain (missing parts from reference TRBV5-6 and TRBJ2-5): DAGVTQSPTHLIKTRGQQVTLRCSPKSGHDTVSWYQQALGQGPQFIFQYYEEEERQRGNFPDRFSGHQFPNYSSELNVNALLLGDSALYLCASSLASGAGMKTQYFGPGTRLLVL.

The chain recombines TRBV11-1 with TRBJ2-7, with 7 positions matching TRBD2. The germline V gene encodes CDR1 SGHAT and CDR2 FQDESV (reference sequence). This CDR3 is built from 15 residues. V lost 5 bases and J lost 0; bases outside the gene matches: 7. Written as DNA, the CDR3 is TGTGCCAGCAGCCTTGAGCGCGGGAGCTCCTACGAGCAGTACTTC. Its translation: CASSLERGSSYEQYF.

This chain joins TRBV5-1 and TRBJ2-1; TRBD2 aligns across 10 bases. Germline CDR1 is SGHRS and CDR2 is YFSETQ. The J segment lost 9 bases and the V segment lost 2 bases, leaving 17 bases of the junction unmatched. The CDR3 runs 18 residues. The CDR3 loop is CASSFRATSGAPRGEQFF. The CDR3 DNA reads TGCGCCAGCAGCTTTCGGGCAACTAGCGGGGCCCCTCGGGGTGAGCAGTTCTTC.

The chain joins TRBV3-1 (or the pseudogene TRBV3-2) to TRBJ1-6, with 7 bases aligning to TRBD1. This CDR3 region has 15 residues. The V segment lost 1 base and the J segment 7 bases; nucleotides outside the gene matches: 4. The germline V gene has CDR1 LGHDT and CDR2 YNNKEL (reference sequence). Written as DNA, the CDR3 is TGTGCCAGCAGCCAAGTGGAGACAGGGAATTCACCCCTCCACTTT. It is translated as CASSQVETGNSPLHF.

The chain employs TRBV5-5 and TRBJ2-3; D remains unclear. V was shortened by 2 bases and J by 3 bases, with 7 bases between the two germline ends. Germline-derived CDR1 and CDR2 are SGHKS and YYEKEE (reference sequence). The CDR3 is 13 amino acids. The CDR3 nucleotides read TGTGCCAGCAGCTTATGGGGTACAGATACGCAGTATTTT. Translation: CASSLWGTDTQYF.

This rearrangement joins TRBV29-1 to TRBJ2-2; D may match TRBD1 or TRBD2 (5 bases each). Germline V lookup: CDR1 SQVTM, CDR2 ANQGSEA. The CDR3 is 14 amino acids. The ends were cut back, 7 bases at V and 1 base at J, with 13 bases in the middle. The DNA of the CDR3 is TGCAGCGGCAAAAGTGGGGGGAACACCGGGGAGCTGTTTTTT. It translates to CSGKSGGNTGELFF.

J is TRBJ1-5 and V is TRBV6-2 or TRBV6-3; the D is unclear. The CDR3 is 15 amino acids. From germline, CDR1 is MNHEY and CDR2 SVGEGT. The V end lost 0 bases, the J end lost 2 bases, and 8 bases lay between the germline ends. The CDR3 sequence: CASSYSLGGNQPQHF. The CDR3 DNA sequence: TGTGCCAGCAGTTACTCCCTGGGAGGCAATCAGCCCCAGCATTTT.

The chain combines TRBV7-8 with TRBJ1-6; D call uncertain. Trimming pared 5 bases from V and 11 bases from J, leaving 13 bases between. The CDR3 totals 13 residues. From germline, CDR1 is SGHVS and CDR2 FQNEAQ. The CDR3 region is CASSLDNFPPLHF. Written as DNA, the CDR3 is TGTGCCAGCAGCCTTGATAATTTTCCACCCCTCCACTTT.

The chain joins TRBV6-2 or TRBV6-3 to TRBJ2-1, with 7 bases lining up with TRBD2. This CDR3 has 16 residues. V lost 6 bases, J lost 2 bases, and 10 bases stayed unmatched. Germline V gene data show CDR1 as MNHEY and CDR2 as SVGEGT. CDR3 protein: CASSPPGGIPYNEQFF. The CDR3, as DNA: TGTGCCAGCAGCCCCCCCGGGGGGATCCCCTACAATGAGCAGTTCTTC.

The chain links TRBV4-1 to TRBJ2-5; TRBD1 is a possible D gene (5 bases). The V end lost 4 bases, the J end lost 4 bases, and 10 bases lay between the germline ends. The CDR3 spans 13 residues. Germline values: CDR1 MGHRA, CDR2 YSYEKL. CDR3 residues: CASSRARVETQYF. In DNA, the CDR3 is TGCGCCAGCAGCCGAGCCAGGGTAGAGACCCAGTACTTC.

As regards this clone: Other DNA sequences in this specimen translate into the identical CDR3. The V call is TRBV19, the J call TRBJ2-7; D remains ambiguous. The germline CDR1 and CDR2 sequences are LNHDA and SQIVND (reference sequence). The CDR3 has 11 amino acids. V was trimmed by 3 bases and J by 4 bases, leaving 4 bases between them. CDR3 residues: CASSIGYEQYF. The DNA for the CDR3 is TGTGCCAGTAGTATCGGGTACGAGCAGTACTTC. Filled out from reference TRBV19 and TRBJ2-7, the complete variable domain reads DGGITQSPKYLFRKEGQNVTLSCEQNLNHDAMYWYRQDPGQGLRLIYYSQIVNDFQKGDIAEGYSVSREKKESFPLTVTSAQKNPTAFYLCASSIGYEQYFGPGTRLTVT.

V usage is TRBV5-5 and J usage is TRBJ1-2, with D maybe TRBD1 (6 bases). V was pared by 0 bases and J by 7 bases, with 16 bases between. The germline V gene encodes CDR1 SGHKS and CDR2 YYEKEE (reference sequence). This CDR3 has 15 residues. The CDR3 region has the DNA TGTGCCAGCAGCTTGGCCTTGGGGGCATGGTCTGGCTACACCTTC. Encoded protein: CASSLALGAWSGYTF.